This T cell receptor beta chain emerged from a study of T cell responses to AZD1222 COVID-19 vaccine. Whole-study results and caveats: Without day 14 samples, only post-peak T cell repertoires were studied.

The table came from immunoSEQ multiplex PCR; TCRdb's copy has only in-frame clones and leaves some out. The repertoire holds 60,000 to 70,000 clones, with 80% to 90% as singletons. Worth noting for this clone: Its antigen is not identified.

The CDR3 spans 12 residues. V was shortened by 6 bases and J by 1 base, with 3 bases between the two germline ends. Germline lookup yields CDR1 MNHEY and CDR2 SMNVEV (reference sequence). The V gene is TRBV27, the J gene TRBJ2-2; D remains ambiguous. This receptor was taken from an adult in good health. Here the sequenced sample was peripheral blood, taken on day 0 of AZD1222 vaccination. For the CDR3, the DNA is TGTGCCAGCAGGGAGAACACCGGGGAGCTGTTTTTT. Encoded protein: CASRENTGELFF.